A single sample gave rise to the 4 T cell receptor beta chains below, sequenced in a study of T cells after yellow fever vaccination. TCRdb called the 5' RACE reads again in MiXCR, with one record for every CDR3 protein. The repertoire consists of around 50,000 distinct CDR3 sequences, with about 7.4% occurring once and the leading ten covering less than 35%. The source was CD8+ T cells sorted from PBMCs, collected roughly 15 days after the first yellow fever vaccination. These receptors were taken from a man aged 18 to 29 who received the YFV17D yellow fever vaccine.

This clonotype was observed many times. V usage is TRBV11-2 and J usage is TRBJ2-7, with 8 bases identical to TRBD2. Germline V gives CDR1 SGHAT, CDR2 FQNNGV. This CDR3 region has 13 residues. Trimming at V came to 5 bases and at J to 7 bases, leaving 7 bases not matched to a gene. DNA of the CDR3: TGTGCCAGCAGCCCTGCGGGGGGTAGGGAGCAGTACGTC. It encodes CASSPAGGREQYV.

This clonotype was found a few times. The rearrangement links TRBV4-2 to TRBJ2-7; possibly TRBD1 or TRBD2 for D (5 bases each). Trimming pared 0 bases from V and 4 bases from J, leaving 16 bases between. Germline V lookup: CDR1 LGHNA, CDR2 YNFKEQ. The CDR3 runs 16 residues. Here the CDR3 reads CASSQDLGVLGYEQYF. In nucleotides, the CDR3 is TGTGCCAGCAGCCAAGACTTGGGGGTATTGGGGTACGAGCAGTACTTC.

This clonotype was seen at least ten times. The gene calls are TRBV6-2 or TRBV6-3 and TRBJ1-6; possibly TRBD1 for D (5 bases). CDR1 and CDR2 from the germline V gene are MNHEY and SVGEGT. The V end was cut by 4 bases, the J end by 8 bases, with 9 bases between. CDR3 length equals 13 residues. The CDR3 reads CASSFREHSPLHF. The CDR3 nucleotides are TGTGCCAGCAGTTTCAGGGAACATTCACCCCTCCACTTT.

This clonotype was observed many times. V gene TRBV30 combines with J gene TRBJ1-1; D gene uncertain. Per germline, CDR1 GTSNPN and CDR2 SVGIG (reference sequence). Trimming took off 3 bases at V and 0 bases at J, with 5 bases between the two ends. This CDR3 contains 12 residues. In nucleotides, the CDR3 is TGTGCCTGGAGCCCTATGAACACTGAAGCTTTCTTT. Amino acid sequence: CAWSPMNTEAFF.